This T cell receptor beta chain was sequenced during a study of post-analysis software for immune sequencing data. Study-level background: Several disease courses (relapsing-remitting, secondary progressive and progressive-relapsing) of multiple sclerosis were included. Broader study findings: Elevated frequency relative to controls characterized four or five TRBV segments in patients, TRBV5-6, TRBV5-1 and TRBV20-1 among them. For normalized Chao1 diversity, multiple sclerosis patients scored significantly lower than controls did. Analysis by F measure revealed that same-batch samples clustered strongly together.

Unique molecular identifiers were built into the TCR beta cDNA libraries. Out of roughly 0.85 to 11 million T cells, about 520,000 cDNA molecules were generated. TCRdb re-derived calls from the PCR reads in MiXCR, one entry per CDR3 protein. In the table there are hundreds of thousands of distinct CDR3 sequences, around 40% of which are singletons. The V and J ends lost 10 bases and 0 bases respectively, with 10 bases between them. There are 14 residues in the CDR3. Worth noting for this clonotype: The antigen is unknown.

The TCR was taken from a girl between 10 and 17 years old with multiple sclerosis. Sequenced sample: blood. The V call is TRBV12-3 or TRBV12-4, the J call TRBJ2-6; D remains unclear. CDR3 coding DNA: TGTGCCACCTTAGTGGTCTCTGGGGCCAACGTCCTGACTTTC. Translated: CATLVVSGANVLTF.